The 22 T cell receptor beta chains presented below share a single source sample, sequenced in a study of blood T cell repertoires in COVID-19. Using immunoSEQ multiplex PCR, the repertoire was profiled, and TCRdb retains in-frame clones only, with some absent. The sample has approximately 200,000 clones, roughly 87% seen once; the top ten hold 1.9%. The sample consisted of peripheral blood. Receptor source: a man between 40 and 49 years old with active or convalescent COVID-19.

V usage is TRBV18 and J usage is TRBJ1-5; 8 nucleotides line up with TRBD1. The CDR3 totals 15 residues. CDR1 KGHSH and CDR2 LQKENI come from the germline V gene. The V and J ends lost 3 bases and 7 bases, in that order; junction bases with no gene match: 8. The CDR3: CASSPETGVGQPQHF. The DNA for the CDR3 is TGTGCCAGCTCACCGGAGACAGGGGTGGGACAGCCCCAGCATTTT.

V is TRBV27 and J is TRBJ2-2, with 15 bases matching TRBD2. Germline V gene lookup returns CDR1 MNHEY and CDR2 SMNVEV (reference sequence). The CDR3 sequence is 22 residues long. Trimming took 10 bases from V and 2 from J; bases not matched to a gene: 23. The CDR3 region is CATSPVGLAGGSQWSNTGELFF. The CDR3 DNA is TGTGCCACGTCGCCCGTGGGACTAGCGGGAGGAAGTCAATGGTCAAACACCGGGGAGCTGTTTTTT.

The genes are TRBV28 and TRBJ1-4, with 9 bases aligning to TRBD1. The V gene end was trimmed by 3 bases and the J gene end by 5 bases; junction bases not matched to a gene: 4. The CDR3 runs to 15 residues. CDR1 and CDR2 from the germline V gene are MDHEN and SYDVKM. Written as DNA, the CDR3 is TGTGCCAGCAGTTTCCTGACAGGGGGAAATGAAAAACTGTTTTTT. Translated: CASSFLTGGNEKLFF.

The CDR3 sequence is CASSTMTGGLQPQHF. The DNA of the CDR3 is TGTGCCAGTAGTACTATGACAGGGGGCCTTCAGCCCCAGCATTTT. The rearrangement joins TRBV19 to TRBJ1-5; 10 bases line up with TRBD1. This CDR3 comprises 15 residues. The V gene end was trimmed by 4 bases and the J gene end by 6 bases; junction bases not matched to a gene: 6. Per germline, CDR1 LNHDA and CDR2 SQIVND (reference sequence).

This clone was observed a handful of times. The chain combines TRBV9 with TRBJ1-6, with D unresolved. Germline values: CDR1 SGDLS, CDR2 YYNGEE. V lost 0 bases, J lost 9 bases, and 13 bases lay in between. The CDR3 spans 15 residues. The CDR3 coding sequence is TGTGCCAGCAGCGTAGAGGCGGTCGGAGCTTCACCCCTCCACTTT. This codes for CASSVEAVGASPLHF.

The chain combines TRBV2 with TRBJ1-5; no clear D gene. The CDR3 has 13 residues. Germline-derived CDR1 and CDR2 are SNHLY and FYNNEI. V lost 6 bases, J lost 9 bases, and 15 bases lay in between. CDR3 loop: CASRRALGAPQHF. As DNA, the CDR3 is TGTGCCAGCAGGAGGGCCCTTGGTGCGCCCCAGCATTTT.

The rearrangement links TRBV7-9 to TRBJ1-1; 9 bases agree with TRBD1. With V trimmed by 3 bases and J by 4 bases, 9 bases remained unmatched. Germline V gene lookup returns CDR1 SEHNR and CDR2 FQNEAQ (reference sequence). The CDR3 is 16 residues long. The CDR3 nucleotides read TGTGCCAGCAGCTTGGACCGCGGACAGGGGATCACTGAAGCTTTCTTT. It is translated as CASSLDRGQGITEAFF.

CDR3 DNA: TGTGCCAGCAGTACTCCGGACGGGGTATTTGAAGCTTTCTTT. Translation gives CASSTPDGVFEAFF. The J gene is TRBJ1-1, the V gene TRBV28; D unclear. Deletions cut 5 bases from V and 7 bases from J, with 17 bases between. The CDR3 extends over 14 amino acids. Germline loops: CDR1 MDHEN, CDR2 SYDVKM.

The chain employs TRBV4-1 and TRBJ2-1; 7 bases agree with TRBD2. Trimming took 4 bases from V and 6 from J; bases not matched to a gene: 6. Germline assignment: CDR1 MGHRA and CDR2 YSYEKL. The CDR3 spans 14 residues. The CDR3 coding sequence is TGCGCCAGCAGCCGGGGCAGGGAGGGCAATGAGCAGTTCTTC. It encodes CASSRGREGNEQFF.

This sequence joins TRBV27 and TRBJ1-2, with D tentatively TRBD1 (6 bases). CDR1 is MNHEY, CDR2 SMNVEV, per germline (reference sequence). V was pared by 8 bases and J by 2 bases, with 18 bases between. This CDR3 region has 15 residues. The CDR3 sequence is CASPGARQANYGYTF. The DNA of the CDR3 is TGTGCCAGCCCAGGGGCTCGACAGGCCAACTATGGCTACACCTTC.

In its sample, this clone was seen once. The chain links TRBV30 to TRBJ1-1; unclear D gene. Germline V lookup: CDR1 GTSNPN, CDR2 SVGIG (reference sequence). The CDR3 runs 12 residues. V lost 7 bases and J 1 base, leaving 10 bases between the germline ends. The DNA for the CDR3 is TGTGCCTCCCGAGGAGAGAACACTGAAGCTTTCTTT. Its protein product is CASRGENTEAFF.

This chain uses TRBV19 with TRBJ1-6; no reliable D call. Trimming removed 1 base at V and 9 bases at J, with 13 bases between. Germline CDR1 reads LNHDA; CDR2 reads SQIVND (reference sequence). This CDR3 region has 15 residues. CDR3: CASSIAEGVGSPLHF. DNA for the CDR3: TGTGCCAGTAGTATAGCAGAGGGCGTCGGTTCACCCCTCCACTTT.

The chain recombines TRBV5-4 with TRBJ2-1; D gene unclear. The CDR3 is made up of 13 amino acids. Trimming shortened V by 0 bases and J by 12 bases, and 13 bases separated the two germline ends. Germline V gives CDR1 SGHNT, CDR2 YYREEE (reference sequence). In DNA, the CDR3 is TGTGCCAGCAGCTTGGCACAGCATCCTGGGCAGTTCTTC. It specifies CASSLAQHPGQFF. Supplemented by reference TRBV5-4 and TRBJ2-1, the full variable domain reads ETGVTQSPTHLIKTRGQQVTLRCSSQSGHNTVSWYQQALGQGPQFIFQYYREEENGRGNFPPRFSGLQFPNYSSELNVNALELDDSALYLCASSLAQHPGQFFGPGTRLTVL.

The chain is built from TRBV7-3 and TRBJ1-1, with no clear D. Germline CDR1 is SGHTA and CDR2 is FQGTGA. V gave up 2 bases and J gave up 1 base, with 8 bases separating them. The CDR3 is 14 residues long. The CDR3 bases are TGTGCCAGCAGCTTAGGGCCGCAGAACACTGAAGCTTTCTTT. It yields the protein CASSLGPQNTEAFF.

Worth noting for this clone: The sample has other DNA sequences that encode this CDR3 too. The chain couples TRBV27 to TRBJ2-4, with D maybe TRBD2 (6 bases). The CDR3 has 15 amino acids. V was pared by 2 bases and J by 0 bases, with 8 bases between. Germline V gives CDR1 MNHEY, CDR2 SMNVEV (reference sequence). This CDR3 is CASSLGTLAKNIQYF. The CDR3 DNA reads TGTGCCAGCAGTTTAGGGACTTTAGCCAAAAACATTCAGTACTTC.

V gene TRBV6-5 combines with J gene TRBJ1-1, with D hard to call. The CDR3 spans 13 residues. V was clipped by 6 bases and J by 5 bases, with 13 bases between them. Germline assignment: CDR1 MNHEY and CDR2 SVGAGI. The CDR3 spells CASRRGIGTEAFF. CDR3 nucleotides: TGTGCCAGCAGACGAGGTATTGGGACTGAAGCTTTCTTT.

J is TRBJ1-1 and V is TRBV28; TRBD1 matches 8 bases. The CDR3 runs to 14 residues. Germline trimming cut 4 bases from V and 4 bases from J; bases unmatched to any gene: 5. Germline V CDR1 and CDR2: MDHEN, SYDVKM. The CDR3: CASSYHTGGTEAFF. The CDR3 coding sequence is TGTGCCAGCAGTTACCATACAGGGGGCACTGAAGCTTTCTTT. Supplemented by reference TRBV28 and TRBJ1-1, the full variable domain reads DVKVTQSSRYLVKRTGEKVFLECVQDMDHENMFWYRQDPGLGLRLIYFSYDVKMKEKGDIPEGYSVSREKKERFSLILESASTNQTSMYLCASSYHTGGTEAFFGQGTRLTVV.

V gene TRBV19 combines with J gene TRBJ1-1; a weak D match, TRBD1 (6 bases). Trimming removed 2 bases at V and 5 bases at J, with 12 bases between. Germline assignment: CDR1 LNHDA and CDR2 SQIVND (reference sequence). The CDR3 extends over 14 amino acids. The CDR3 nucleotides read TGTGCCAGTAGTATAAGTGGGAGGGGGACTGAAGCTTTCTTT. This translates into CASSISGRGTEAFF.

This rearrangement joins TRBV28 to TRBJ1-4; possible D gene TRBD1, 5 bases. Germline values: CDR1 MDHEN, CDR2 SYDVKM. The CDR3 runs to 13 residues. Between the trimmed V and J ends, which lost 4 bases and 8 bases, there was a span of 11 bases. DNA of the CDR3: TGTGCCAGCAGTTCGGGGGGTGTGGAAAAACTGTTTTTT. Protein: CASSSGGVEKLFF.

The chain links TRBV3-1 (or the pseudogene TRBV3-2) to TRBJ1-2; D is uncertain. Germline lookup yields CDR1 LGHDT and CDR2 YNNKEL (reference sequence). The length of the CDR3 is 14 residues. V lost 0 bases to trimming and J lost 4 bases, with 9 bases between them. Here the CDR3 reads CASSQERQFYGYTF. Here the CDR3 DNA reads TGTGCCAGCAGCCAAGAGCGGCAGTTCTATGGCTACACCTTC.

This chain joins TRBV3-1 (or the pseudogene TRBV3-2) and TRBJ2-2, with TRBD1 identical over 7 bases. Germline V lookup: CDR1 LGHDT, CDR2 YNNKEL (reference sequence). The CDR3 has 16 residues. J gave up 0 bases and V 3 bases, and 4 bases lay outside the gene matches. The CDR3 DNA follows: TGTGCCAGCAGCCATGGGGACAGATCGAACACCGGGGAGCTGTTTTTT. Protein: CASSHGDRSNTGELFF.

This chain joins TRBV9 and TRBJ1-1; TRBD1 might be the D (5 bases). Germline V lookup: CDR1 SGDLS, CDR2 YYNGEE. The CDR3 extends over 14 amino acids. V gave up 0 bases and J gave up 4 bases, with 10 bases separating them. CDR3 nucleotide sequence: TGTGCCAGCAGCGTAGAGGGGTTGGGCACTGAAGCTTTCTTT. It encodes CASSVEGLGTEAFF.